This entry lists 13 T cell receptor beta chains sequenced from one sample in a study of T-cell reconstitution after alpha-beta-depleted transplantation in children. TCRbeta library preparation incorporated unique molecular identifiers. MiXCR, run by TCRdb on the PCR reads, gives a single entry per CDR3 protein. The sample consists of hundreds of thousands of distinct CDR3 sequences, roughly 14% of them appearing once. The sample in question was PBMCs, obtained before TCRalphabeta/CD19-depleted stem cell transplant. The receptors were gathered from a girl aged 2-10 years with congenital amegakaryocytic thrombocytopenia, due to receive a stem cell transplant.

This clonotype has just a few counts. V gene TRBV7-9 combines with J gene TRBJ2-1; tentative D call: TRBD2 (5 bases). Germline assignment: CDR1 SEHNR and CDR2 FQNEAQ (reference sequence). This CDR3 spans 15 amino acids. With 4 bases removed from V and 5 bases from J, the gap between germline ends came to 15 bases. The CDR3 DNA sequence: TGTGCCAGCAGCTCGACTACACCCAGAGACAATGAGCAGTTCTTC. Its protein product is CASSSTTPRDNEQFF.

This rearrangement joins TRBV7-9 to TRBJ2-4, with 7 bases identical to TRBD1. Germline V gene sequence: CDR1 SEHNR, CDR2 FQNEAQ (reference sequence). The length of the CDR3 is 15 residues. V was clipped by 5 bases and J by 9 bases; unmatched bases: 13. The CDR3 bases are TGTGCCAGCAGCGGGACAGTTAGCGACGCTGGCATTCAGTACTTC. Residues: CASSGTVSDAGIQYF.

This clonotype was detected many times. CDR3 sequence reads: CASSFRERGMNTEAFF. The CDR3, as DNA: TGTGCCAGCAGCTTCCGGGAGCGAGGTATGAACACTGAAGCTTTCTTT. The chain employs TRBV7-6 and TRBJ1-1; no clear D gene. The CDR3 extends over 16 amino acids. Between the trimmed V and J ends, which lost 3 bases and 0 bases, there was a span of 14 bases. Germline loops: CDR1 SGHVS, CDR2 FNYEAQ.

In this sample, this clonotype turned up many times. V is TRBV28 and J is TRBJ2-5; D may be TRBD1 or TRBD2 (6 bases each). Between the trimmed V and J ends, which lost 4 bases and 5 bases, there was a span of 14 bases. CDR1 is MDHEN, CDR2 SYDVKM, per germline. The CDR3 runs 14 residues. The CDR3 DNA is TGTGCCAGCAGTTCACCAGGGGCGGGGGAGACCCAGTACTTC. Translation: CASSSPGAGETQYF.

This clonotype was recorded at least ten times. The rearrangement joins TRBV20-1 to TRBJ2-1; 9 nucleotides align to TRBD2. Trimming cost V 4 bases and J 4 bases; bases outside gene matches: 8. From germline, CDR1 is DFQATT and CDR2 SNEGSKA (reference sequence). The CDR3 is 15 amino acids. CDR3 in DNA: TGCAGTGCTACTAGCGGGACATTGGCGTACAATGAGCAGTTCTTC. This codes for CSATSGTLAYNEQFF.

V and J are TRBV7-3 and TRBJ2-1; 9 nucleotides match TRBD2. This CDR3 is 16 amino acids long. Germline assignment: CDR1 SGHTA and CDR2 FQGTGA. V was pared by 6 bases and J by 3 bases, with 9 bases of the junction left unmatched. CDR3 amino acids: CASSFTGTSHYNEQFF. The CDR3 DNA reads TGTGCCAGCAGTTTCACCGGGACTAGCCACTACAATGAGCAGTTCTTC.

This clonotype was counted between two and nine times. The gene calls are TRBV3-1 and TRBJ2-1; 7 bases line up with TRBD2. Germline V gene data show CDR1 as LGHDT and CDR2 as YNNKEL (reference sequence). There are 18 residues in the CDR3. Trimming took 0 bases from V and 7 from J; bases not matched to a gene: 15. CDR3 DNA: TGTGCCAGCAGCCAAGAGGGATGGGAGGGAGGGCCTTATAATGAGCAGTTCTTC. Translation gives CASSQEGWEGGPYNEQFF.

This clonotype was detected only a few times. The chain employs TRBV4-2 and TRBJ2-7; the match to TRBD2 covers 14 bases. Germline V CDR1 and CDR2: LGHNA, YNFKEQ. After removal of 2 bases from V and 2 bases from J, the junction contained 8 bases not matched to a gene. The CDR3 contains 18 residues. CDR3 loop: CASSQQYLTSGGAYEQYF. The CDR3 DNA sequence: TGTGCCAGCAGCCAACAATACCTGACTAGCGGGGGGGCCTACGAGCAGTACTTC.

This clonotype was counted many times. This chain uses TRBV20-1 with TRBJ2-1; no firm D call. The CDR3 consists of 15 residues. The V gene's germline CDR1 is DFQATT and CDR2 SNEGSKA (reference sequence). Trimming took 3 bases from V and 3 from J, leaving 15 bases between them. The CDR3 DNA follows: TGCAGTGCTAGTTCGGTTTTATACGACTACAATGAGCAGTTCTTC. Protein sequence: CSASSVLYDYNEQFF.

The chain employs TRBV12-3 or TRBV12-4 and TRBJ2-7; D remains ambiguous. Trimming pared 7 bases from V and 3 bases from J, leaving 13 bases between. The CDR3 is made up of 13 amino acids. CDR3 nucleotide sequence: TGTGCCAGCAATAAATACTGGGGCTACGAGCAGTACTTC. Its translation is CASNKYWGYEQYF.

The sample holds many counts of this clonotype. The chain uses TRBV29-1 and TRBJ1-3; D ambiguous. The germline V and J ends were trimmed by 4 bases and 0 bases, with 7 bases remaining between them. Per the germline V gene, CDR1 is SQVTM and CDR2 is ANQGSEA. The CDR3 covers 13 residues. This CDR3 reads CSVVASSGNTIYF. CDR3 DNA: TGCAGCGTTGTGGCATCCTCTGGAAACACCATATATTTT.

This clonotype was seen ten or more times. The J gene is TRBJ2-1, the V gene TRBV29-1; 8 bases agree with TRBD1. Trimming took 8 bases from V and 4 from J; bases not matched to a gene: 7. CDR3 length: 13 amino acids. Germline V lookup: CDR1 SQVTM, CDR2 ANQGSEA. This chain's CDR3 is CSFWGTGYNEQFF. DNA for the CDR3: TGCAGCTTCTGGGGGACAGGTTACAATGAGCAGTTCTTC.

The chain is built from TRBV7-9 and TRBJ1-3; no definite D call. The ends were cut back, 3 bases at V and 4 bases at J, with 4 bases in the middle. The length of the CDR3 is 12 residues. Germline V CDR1 and CDR2: SEHNR, FQNEAQ (reference sequence). CDR3 nucleotides: TGTGCCAGCAGCTTCGAAGGAAACACCATATATTTT. Translated: CASSFEGNTIYF.